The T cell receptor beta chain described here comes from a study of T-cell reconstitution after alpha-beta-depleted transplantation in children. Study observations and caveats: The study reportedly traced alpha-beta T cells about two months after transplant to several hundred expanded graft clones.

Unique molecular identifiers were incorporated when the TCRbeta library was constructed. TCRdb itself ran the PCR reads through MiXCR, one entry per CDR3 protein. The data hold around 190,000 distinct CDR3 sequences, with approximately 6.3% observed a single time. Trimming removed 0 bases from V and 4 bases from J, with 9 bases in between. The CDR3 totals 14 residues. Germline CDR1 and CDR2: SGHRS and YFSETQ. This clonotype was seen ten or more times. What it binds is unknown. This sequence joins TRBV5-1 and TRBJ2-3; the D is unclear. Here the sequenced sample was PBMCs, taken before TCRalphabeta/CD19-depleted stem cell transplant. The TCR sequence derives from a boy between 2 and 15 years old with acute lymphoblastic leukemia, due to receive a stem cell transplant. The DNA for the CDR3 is TGCGCCAGCAGCTTGGAGCTGGGTGCAGATACGCAGTATTTT. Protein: CASSLELGADTQYF.